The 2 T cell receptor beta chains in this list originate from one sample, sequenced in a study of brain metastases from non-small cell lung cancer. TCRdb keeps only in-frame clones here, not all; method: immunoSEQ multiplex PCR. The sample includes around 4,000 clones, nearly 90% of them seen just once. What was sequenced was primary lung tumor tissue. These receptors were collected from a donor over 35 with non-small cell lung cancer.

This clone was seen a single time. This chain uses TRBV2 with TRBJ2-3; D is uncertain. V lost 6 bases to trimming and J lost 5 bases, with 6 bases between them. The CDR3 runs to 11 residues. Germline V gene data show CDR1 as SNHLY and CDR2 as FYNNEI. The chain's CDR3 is CASSTIDTQYF. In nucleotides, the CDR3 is TGTGCCAGCAGCACCATAGATACGCAGTATTTT.

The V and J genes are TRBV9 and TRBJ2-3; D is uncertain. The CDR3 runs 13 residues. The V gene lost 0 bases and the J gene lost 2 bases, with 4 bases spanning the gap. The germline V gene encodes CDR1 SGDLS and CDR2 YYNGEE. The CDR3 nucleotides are TGTGCCAGCAGCGTAGTTGTCACAGATACGCAGTATTTT. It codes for CASSVVVTDTQYF.